This paragraph covers one TCR beta chain sequence. The antigen is undetermined. The data were obtained in a study of CD8 T cells in ankylosing spondylitis. Quantitative barcoded 5'-RACE was used to prepare TCR beta libraries. TCRdb re-called the 5' RACE reads with MiXCR, one entry per CDR3 protein. Of 200,000 to 250,000 distinct CDR3 sequences detected, around 17% appear once; the ten largest clones hold approximately 42%. Points from the study as a whole: Prior literature has documented some motif variants in synovial fluid and blood from reactive arthritis. A TCR beta motif of seven or eight highly homologous variants appeared characteristic of ankylosing spondylitis blood. Disease-linked clones displayed a CD8+ phenotype and appeared relatively rarely in peripheral blood. The study looked at matched synovial fluid samples from ankylosing spondylitis patients. Disease-linked clones were reported to be significantly enriched there.

The CDR3 totals 14 residues. V shed 1 base and J shed 7 bases, with 13 bases lying between them. Germline lookup yields CDR1 MNHEY and CDR2 SMNVEV (reference sequence). The sequencing sample was made of blood, either unsorted or a sorted T cell fraction (not recorded which). This sequence was found in a male donor with ankylosing spondylitis. The chain uses TRBV27 and TRBJ1-2, with a tentative D call TRBD1 (5 bases). CDR3 sequence reads: CASSLFPPGSGYTF. Written as DNA, the CDR3 is TGTGCCAGCAGTTTATTCCCGCCAGGGAGTGGCTACACCTTC.